The source of this T cell receptor (beta chain) is a study of Ad26.COV2.S vaccination and SARS-CoV-2 variants. Assay: immunoSEQ multiplex PCR; the TCRdb copy retains only in-frame clones and omits some. This sample has roughly 140,000 clones, with just over 85% found just once. Between the trimmed V and J ends, which lost 3 bases and 0 bases, there was a span of 8 bases. Per germline, CDR1 MDHEN and CDR2 SYDVKM. The CDR3 sequence is 14 residues long. The specimen comprised peripheral blood, sampled after recovery from COVID-19. This clonotype originated in a human donor who had recovered from COVID-19. The chain links TRBV28 to TRBJ1-1, with a possible D match to TRBD1 (5 bases). This CDR3 reads CASSFRGLNTEAFF. CDR3 sequence (DNA): TGTGCCAGCAGTTTCCGGGGCTTGAACACTGAAGCTTTCTTT.